Listed below are T cell receptor beta chains from one sample, sequenced in a study of graft-versus-host responses after intestinal transplantation. These receptors are not linked to any known antigen. Using immunoSEQ multiplex PCR, the repertoire was profiled, and TCRdb retains in-frame clones only, with some absent. Of 90,000 to 95,000 clones in the sample, approximately 95% are singletons; the top ten hold roughly 0.49%. The sample consisted of unstimulated CD8+ T cells sorted from spleen or lymph node cells, taken before intestinal transplant. The receptor set was obtained from a human donor who received an intestinal transplant. CDR3s include the opening cysteine and the closing phenylalanine or tryptophan. A D gene is named only where the DNA matches it firmly. A clone size is listed for some rows: how often the clone was seen (once, few, many), or a class if it is expanded.

size: .
V: TRBV27
J: TRBJ1-1
D: .
DNA: TGTGCCAGCAGTTTATCCGGAGTTGCTGAAGCTTTCTTT
CDR3: CASSLSGVAEAFF

size: .
V: TRBV19
J: TRBJ1-5
D: .
DNA: TGTGCCAGTAGTAAAGACACCTATGGCAATCAGCCCCAGCATTTT
CDR3: CASSKDTYGNQPQHF

size: .
V: TRBV2
J: TRBJ1-1
D: .
DNA: TGTGCCAGCAGTGAATACGGAGGGAACACTGAAGCTTTCTTT
CDR3: CASSEYGGNTEAFF

size: .
V: TRBV5-1
J: TRBJ1-2
D: .
DNA: TGCGCCAGCGGAGACAGTGGCGGCTACACCTTC
CDR3: CASGDSGGYTF

size: .
V: TRBV6-1
J: TRBJ2-7
D: .
DNA: TGTGCCAGCAGTTCCCGAGGGAGCTACGAGCAGTACTTC
CDR3: CASSSRGSYEQYF

size: .
V: TRBV9
J: TRBJ2-7
D: .
DNA: TGTGCCAGCAGCGTAGATGGCGCAGGGCAGTACTTC
CDR3: CASSVDGAGQYF

size: .
V: TRBV13
J: TRBJ1-1
D: TRBD1
DNA: TGTGCCAGCAGCTTAAGGGACAGAGACACTGAAGCTTTCTTT
CDR3: CASSLRDRDTEAFF

size: .
V: TRBV4-1
J: TRBJ2-7
D: .
DNA: TGCGCCAGCAGCCAAGACTCCGGACAAATAGACTACGAGCAGTACTTC
CDR3: CASSQDSGQIDYEQYF

size: once
V: TRBV4-2
J: TRBJ2-2
D: TRBD2
DNA: TGTGCCAGCAGCCAACTGACTAGCGGGGGGTCCGGGGAGCTGTTTTTT
CDR3: CASSQLTSGGSGELFF

size: few
V: TRBV7-6
J: TRBJ1-3
D: TRBD1
DNA: TGTGCCAGCAGCTTAGACCCAGGGGGATCAGGAAACACCATATATTTT
CDR3: CASSLDPGGSGNTIYF

size: .
V: TRBV29-1
J: TRBJ1-1
D: TRBD1
DNA: TGCAGCGTTTGGGACAGTGGGGCTTTCTTT
CDR3: CSVWDSGAFF

size: .
V: TRBV7-3
J: TRBJ1-1
D: TRBD1
DNA: TGTGCCAGCAGCTTTGGACAGGGGACATCTGAAGCTTTCTTT
CDR3: CASSFGQGTSEAFF

size: .
V: TRBV7-9
J: TRBJ1-5
D: .
DNA: TGTGCCAGCTGGGAGGGTGAACAGCCCCAGCATTTT
CDR3: CASWEGEQPQHF

size: .
V: TRBV30
J: TRBJ1-1
D: .
DNA: TGTGCCTGGAGTGTACACGGGGGAGCAGCTTTCTTT
CDR3: CAWSVHGGAAFF

size: .
V: TRBV6-5
J: TRBJ1-3
D: .
DNA: TGTGCCAGCAGTTACTGGACGGGGACTGGAAACACCATATATTTT
CDR3: CASSYWTGTGNTIYF

size: .
V: TRBV5-1
J: TRBJ2-3
D: TRBD2
DNA: TGCGCCAGCAGCACCCTGACTAGCGGGACTTTGGGAGATACGCAGTATTTT
CDR3: CASSTLTSGTLGDTQYF

size: .
V: TRBV30
J: TRBJ1-5
D: .
DNA: TGTGCCTGGAGTGAGGTACCCGCCGGGGGGCAGCCCCAGCATTTT
CDR3: CAWSEVPAGGQPQHF

size: .
V: TRBV19
J: TRBJ1-1
D: .
DNA: TGTGCCAGTAGTATCGTGAACACTGAAGCTTTCTTT
CDR3: CASSIVNTEAFF

size: .
V: TRBV10-3
J: TRBJ2-7
D: .
DNA: TGTGCCAACTCCAGGTCGTCGTCCTACGAGCAGTACTTC
CDR3: CANSRSSSYEQYF

size: .
V: TRBV27
J: TRBJ2-7
D: TRBD1
DNA: TGTGCCAGCAGTTTGGGGACAGGGGTTTTCCACGAGCAGTACTTC
CDR3: CASSLGTGVFHEQYF

size: .
V: TRBV7-9
J: TRBJ2-5
D: TRBD2
DNA: TGTGCCAGCAGCTTAGCGACTAGCGGGGTACAAGAGACCCAGTACTTC
CDR3: CASSLATSGVQETQYF

size: .
V: TRBV5-6
J: TRBJ2-1
D: .
DNA: TGTGCCAGCAGCTTGGGTTTTAGTTTGGACTATCTCTACAATGAGCAGTTCTTC
CDR3: CASSLGFSLDYLYNEQFF

size: .
V: TRBV5-6
J: TRBJ2-7
D: TRBD2
DNA: TGTGCCAGCAGCCCAGCGGGAAATTCCTACGAGCAGTACTTC
CDR3: CASSPAGNSYEQYF

size: .
V: TRBV28
J: TRBJ2-3
D: TRBD2
DNA: TGTGCCAGCAGTTTCCGGACTAGCGGGACAATTCCCACAGATACGCAGTATTTT
CDR3: CASSFRTSGTIPTDTQYF

size: .
V: TRBV9
J: TRBJ1-1
D: TRBD1
DNA: TGTGCCAGCAGCAAACCACAGGGGGCCGGCGTGAACACTGAAGCTTTCTTT
CDR3: CASSKPQGAGVNTEAFF

size: .
V: TRBV28
J: TRBJ1-5
D: .
DNA: TGTGCCAGCAGTGGACAGAAACTTAGCAATCAGCCCCAGCATTTT
CDR3: CASSGQKLSNQPQHF

size: .
V: TRBV4-2
J: TRBJ2-5
D: TRBD1
DNA: TGTGCCAGCAGCCAAGCCCGGACAGGGCAAGAGACCCAGTACTTC
CDR3: CASSQARTGQETQYF

size: .
V: TRBV27
J: TRBJ2-5
D: TRBD1
DNA: TGTGCCAGCAGTGACGCAGGGGGCTCTGAACAAGAGACCCAGTACTTC
CDR3: CASSDAGGSEQETQYF

size: .
V: TRBV27
J: TRBJ1-2
D: .
DNA: TGTGCCAGCAGTTTTATGCAGGGGTGGTCAGGCTACACCTTC
CDR3: CASSFMQGWSGYTF

size: .
V: TRBV9
J: TRBJ2-3
D: .
DNA: TGTGCCAGCAGCGTAGAAGGAGGCTTCACAGATACGCAGTATTTT
CDR3: CASSVEGGFTDTQYF

size: once
V: TRBV5-1
J: TRBJ2-1
D: .
DNA: TGCGCCAGCAGCCTTGACTCCTACCTAGCCTACAATGAGCAGTTCTTC
CDR3: CASSLDSYLAYNEQFF

size: .
V: TRBV13
J: TRBJ2-1
D: .
DNA: TGTGCCAGCTTACCTAGGGGAACATACAATGAGCAGTTCTTC
CDR3: CASLPRGTYNEQFF

size: .
V: TRBV5-4
J: TRBJ2-7
D: .
DNA: TGTGCCAGCAGCTCCTACTCCTACGAGCAGTACTTC
CDR3: CASSSYSYEQYF

size: .
V: TRBV19
J: TRBJ1-1
D: TRBD1
DNA: TGTGCCATAGGACAGGGGAGAACTGAAGCTTTCTTT
CDR3: CAIGQGRTEAFF

size: .
V: TRBV27
J: TRBJ2-7
D: TRBD2
DNA: TGTGCCAGCAGTTTAGGGACTAGCACCTACGAGCAGTACTTC
CDR3: CASSLGTSTYEQYF

size: .
V: TRBV27
J: TRBJ2-3
D: .
DNA: TGTGCCAGCAGTTTAACCGGGGATACGCAGTATTTT
CDR3: CASSLTGDTQYF

size: .
V: TRBV6-1
J: TRBJ2-6
D: .
DNA: TGTGCCAGCAGTTATAACTCTGGGGCCAACGTCCTGACTTTC
CDR3: CASSYNSGANVLTF

size: once
V: TRBV9
J: TRBJ2-3
D: TRBD2
DNA: TGTGCCAGCAGTGATAGGACTAGCGGGGGGGCGACAGATACGCAGTATTTT
CDR3: CASSDRTSGGATDTQYF

size: once
V: TRBV11-3
J: TRBJ2-7
D: .
DNA: TGTGCCAGCAGCTTAGATCACCTAACGGTCTCCTACGAGCAGTACTTC
CDR3: CASSLDHLTVSYEQYF

size: .
V: TRBV9
J: TRBJ2-7
D: TRBD2
DNA: TGTGCCAGCAGCGTCGACGACCGGGACTACTACTACGAGCAGTACTTC
CDR3: CASSVDDRDYYYEQYF

size: .
V: TRBV5-6
J: TRBJ2-7
D: TRBD1
DNA: TGTGCCAGCAGCCTTGGGACAGCCAACTACGAGCAGTACTTC
CDR3: CASSLGTANYEQYF

size: .
V: TRBV27
J: TRBJ2-2
D: .
DNA: TGTGCCAGCAGTCTCTACTCTACCGGGGAGCTGTTTTTT
CDR3: CASSLYSTGELFF

size: .
V: TRBV27
J: TRBJ2-1
D: .
DNA: TGTGCCAGCAGTTTATATGTTAGCCCCTACAATGAGCAGTTCTTC
CDR3: CASSLYVSPYNEQFF

size: .
V: TRBV21-1
J: TRBJ2-7
D: .
DNA: TGTGCCAGCAGCAAACGAATCCTAGCGGGAGGGTTGTACGAGCAGTACTTC
CDR3: CASSKRILAGGLYEQYF

size: .
V: TRBV7-8
J: TRBJ1-3
D: .
DNA: TGTGCCAGCAGCACAGGGTCCAGCTCTGGAAACACCATATATTTT
CDR3: CASSTGSSSGNTIYF

size: .
V: TRBV27
J: TRBJ2-5
D: .
DNA: TGTGCCAGCGCCCGGCAGGGTCGGGGGGAGACCCAGTACTTC
CDR3: CASARQGRGETQYF

size: .
V: TRBV2
J: TRBJ2-3
D: .
DNA: TGTGCCAGCAGTGATAACCGGCGGGGCCACGTCGCAGATACGCAGTATTTT
CDR3: CASSDNRRGHVADTQYF